This record covers a single TCR beta chain. Trimming took off 0 bases at V and 9 bases at J, with 13 bases between the two ends. The CDR3 has 14 residues. Germline CDR1 is SGDLS and CDR2 is YYNGEE. Authors' methods: Filtering differed because ImmunoSEQ produced junction-only sequences that carried no quality scores. The method was immunoSEQ multiplex PCR; TCRdb's version includes in-frame clones alone and lacks a portion of them. The D gene and trimming were derived from the DNA, and the V and J assignments and clone size from that table. The sample records approximately 2.5 million clones, approximately 90% being singletons. This sample was taken from a study of shared clonotypes between healthy human individuals. Background on the study: A couple of women and three men aged 18 to 49 served as donors.

A CD45RA-negative memory subset and a CD45RA+ naive subset were separated from the CD4+ cells. The origin of this receptor is a man younger than 35 in good health. The chain is built from TRBV9 and TRBJ2-1; D gene uncertain. The sequenced sample consisted of naive CD4+ T cells sorted from blood. As to subset: CD45RA+ positively selected. CDR3 in amino acids: CASSVAVVGSEQFF. The CDR3 DNA is TGTGCCAGCAGCGTAGCAGTTGTTGGTAGTGAGCAGTTCTTC.